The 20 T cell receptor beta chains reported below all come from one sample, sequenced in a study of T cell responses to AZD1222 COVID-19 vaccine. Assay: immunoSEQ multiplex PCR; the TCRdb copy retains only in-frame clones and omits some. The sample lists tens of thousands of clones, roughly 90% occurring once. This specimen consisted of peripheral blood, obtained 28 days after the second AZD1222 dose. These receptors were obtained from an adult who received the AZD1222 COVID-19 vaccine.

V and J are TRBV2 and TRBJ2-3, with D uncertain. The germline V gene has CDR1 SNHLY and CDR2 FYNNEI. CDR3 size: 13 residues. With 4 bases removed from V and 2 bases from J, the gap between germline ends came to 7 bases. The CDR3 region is CASSGQSTDTQYF. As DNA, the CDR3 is TGTGCCAGCAGTGGGCAGTCCACAGATACGCAGTATTTT.

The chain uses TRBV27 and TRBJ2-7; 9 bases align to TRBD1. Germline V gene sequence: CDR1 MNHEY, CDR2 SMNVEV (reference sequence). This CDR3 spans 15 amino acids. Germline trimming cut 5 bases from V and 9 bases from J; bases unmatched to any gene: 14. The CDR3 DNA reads TGTGCCAGCAGTCCGCGGACAGGGGCTTTTTCCCGGCAGTACTTC. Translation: CASSPRTGAFSRQYF.

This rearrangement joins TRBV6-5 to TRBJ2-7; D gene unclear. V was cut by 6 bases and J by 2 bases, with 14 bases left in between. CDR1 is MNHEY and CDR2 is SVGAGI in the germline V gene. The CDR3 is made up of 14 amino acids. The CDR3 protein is CASSLSRGAYEQYF. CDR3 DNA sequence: TGTGCCAGCAGCCTATCCCGCGGTGCCTACGAGCAGTACTTC.

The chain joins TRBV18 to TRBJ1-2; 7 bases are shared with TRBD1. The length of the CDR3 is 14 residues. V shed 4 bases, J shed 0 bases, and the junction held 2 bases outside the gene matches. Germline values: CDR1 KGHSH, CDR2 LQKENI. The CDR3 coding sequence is TGTGCCAGCTCACTGGGACAGTCTAACTATGGCTACACCTTC. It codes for CASSLGQSNYGYTF.

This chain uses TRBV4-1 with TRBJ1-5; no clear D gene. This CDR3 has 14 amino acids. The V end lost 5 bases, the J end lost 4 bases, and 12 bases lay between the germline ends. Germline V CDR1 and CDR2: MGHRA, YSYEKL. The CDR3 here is CASSREVFNQPQHF. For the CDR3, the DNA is TGCGCCAGCAGCAGGGAGGTATTTAATCAGCCCCAGCATTTT.

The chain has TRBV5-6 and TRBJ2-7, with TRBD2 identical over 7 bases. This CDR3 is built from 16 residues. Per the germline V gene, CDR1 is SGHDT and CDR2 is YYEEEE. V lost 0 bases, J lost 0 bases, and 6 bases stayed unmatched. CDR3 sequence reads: CASSLGPRDYSYEQYF. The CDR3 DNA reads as TGTGCCAGCAGCTTGGGACCCCGGGACTACTCCTACGAGCAGTACTTC. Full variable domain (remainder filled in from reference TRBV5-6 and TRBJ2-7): DAGVTQSPTHLIKTRGQQVTLRCSPKSGHDTVSWYQQALGQGPQFIFQYYEEEERQRGNFPDRFSGHQFPNYSSELNVNALLLGDSALYLCASSLGPRDYSYEQYFGPGTRLTVT.

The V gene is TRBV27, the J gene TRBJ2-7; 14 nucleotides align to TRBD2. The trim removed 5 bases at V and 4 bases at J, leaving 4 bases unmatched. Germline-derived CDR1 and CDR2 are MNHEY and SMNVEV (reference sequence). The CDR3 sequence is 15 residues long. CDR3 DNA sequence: TGTGCCAGCAGTCGTGGGACTAGCGGGAGTTACGAGCAGTACTTC. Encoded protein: CASSRGTSGSYEQYF.

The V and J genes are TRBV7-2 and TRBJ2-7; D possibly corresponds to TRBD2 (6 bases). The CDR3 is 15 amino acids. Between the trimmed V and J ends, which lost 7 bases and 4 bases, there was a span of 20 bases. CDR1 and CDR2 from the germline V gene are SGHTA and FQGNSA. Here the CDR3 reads CASNRGGWGDYEQYF. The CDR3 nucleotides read TGTGCCAGCAACCGGGGTGGGTGGGGGGATTACGAGCAGTACTTC. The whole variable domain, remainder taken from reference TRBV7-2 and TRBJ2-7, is GAGVSQSPSNKVTEKGKDVELRCDPISGHTALYWYRQSLGQGLEFLIYFQGNSAPDKSGLPSDRFSAERTGGSVSTLTIQRTQQEDSAVYLCASNRGGWGDYEQYFGPGTRLTVT.

This CDR3 is CASSFKAGAPLHF. The CDR3 nucleotides read TGTGCCAGCAGTTTTAAGGCCGGGGCACCCCTCCACTTT. The chain is built from TRBV12-3 or TRBV12-4 and TRBJ1-6, with D unresolved. V was clipped by 3 bases and J by 11 bases, with 11 bases between them. The CDR3 is 13 amino acids.

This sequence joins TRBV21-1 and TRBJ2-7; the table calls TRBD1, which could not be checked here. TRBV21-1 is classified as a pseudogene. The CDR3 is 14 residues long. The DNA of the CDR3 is TGTGCCAGCAGACCCCCGGGACAGGATTCCGAGCAGTACTTC. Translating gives CASRPPGQDSEQYF.

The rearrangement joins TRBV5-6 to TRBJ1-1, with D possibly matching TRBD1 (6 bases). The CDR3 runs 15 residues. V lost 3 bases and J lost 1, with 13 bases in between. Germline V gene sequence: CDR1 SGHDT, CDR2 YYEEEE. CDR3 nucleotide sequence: TGTGCCAGCAGCTGGGGGACAAGCTCGAACACTGAAGCTTTCTTT. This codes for CASSWGTSSNTEAFF.

CDR3 region: CASSPRAGEGTDTQYF. The CDR3 DNA sequence: TGTGCCAGCTCACCACGGGCGGGAGAGGGCACAGATACGCAGTATTTT. The chain employs TRBV18 and TRBJ2-3, with TRBD2 matching over 7 bases. Trimming at V came to 1 base and at J to 1 base, leaving 5 bases not matched to a gene. This CDR3 has 16 amino acids. Germline lookup yields CDR1 KGHSH and CDR2 LQKENI.

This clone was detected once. CDR3 protein: CASGLGLGGVDTQYF. DNA of the CDR3: TGTGCTAGTGGTTTGGGCCTTGGGGGTGTGGATACGCAGTATTTT. V is TRBV12-5 and J is TRBJ2-3; D is perhaps TRBD1 or TRBD2 (5 bases each). Germline lookup yields CDR1 LGHNT and CDR2 FRNRAP. This CDR3 is built from 15 residues. V gave up 1 base and J gave up 6 bases, with 14 bases separating them.

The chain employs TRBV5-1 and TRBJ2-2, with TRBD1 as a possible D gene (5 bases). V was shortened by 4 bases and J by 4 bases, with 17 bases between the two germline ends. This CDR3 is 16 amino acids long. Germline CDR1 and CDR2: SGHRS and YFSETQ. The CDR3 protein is CASSQSGARITGELFF. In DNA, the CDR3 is TGCGCCAGCAGCCAATCTGGGGCGAGAATCACCGGGGAGCTGTTTTTT.

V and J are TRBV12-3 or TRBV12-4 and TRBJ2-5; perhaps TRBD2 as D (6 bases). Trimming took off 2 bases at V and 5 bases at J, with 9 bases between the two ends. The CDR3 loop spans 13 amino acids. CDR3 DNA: TGTGCCAGCAGTTTATTGGCGGGGGAGACCCAGTACTTC. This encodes CASSLLAGETQYF.

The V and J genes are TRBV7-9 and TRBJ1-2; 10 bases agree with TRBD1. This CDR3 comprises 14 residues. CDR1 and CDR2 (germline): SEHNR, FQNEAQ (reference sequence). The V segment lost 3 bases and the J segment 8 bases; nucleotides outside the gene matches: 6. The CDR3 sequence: CASSFSGTGDGYTF. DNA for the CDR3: TGTGCCAGCAGCTTTTCCGGGACAGGGGACGGCTACACCTTC.

The CDR3 loop reads CASSPREAGARYEQYF. The CDR3 nucleotides read TGTGCCAGCAGCCCTAGGGAAGCGGGAGCCCGCTACGAGCAGTACTTC. The V call is TRBV7-2, the J call TRBJ2-7; 8 bases agree with TRBD2. Germline V CDR1 and CDR2: SGHTA, FQGNSA. With 5 bases clipped from V and 3 bases from J, the junction kept 12 bases outside the gene matches. This CDR3 spans 16 amino acids.

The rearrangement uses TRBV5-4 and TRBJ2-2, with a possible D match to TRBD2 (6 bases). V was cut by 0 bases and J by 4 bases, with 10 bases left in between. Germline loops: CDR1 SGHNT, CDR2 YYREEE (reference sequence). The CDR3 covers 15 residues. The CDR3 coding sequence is TGTGCCAGCAGCTTGGGCGGGACGATCACCGGGGAGCTGTTTTTT. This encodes CASSLGGTITGELFF. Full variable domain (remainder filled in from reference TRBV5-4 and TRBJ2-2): ETGVTQSPTHLIKTRGQQVTLRCSSQSGHNTVSWYQQALGQGPQFIFQYYREEENGRGNFPPRFSGLQFPNYSSELNVNALELDDSALYLCASSLGGTITGELFFGEGSRLTVL.

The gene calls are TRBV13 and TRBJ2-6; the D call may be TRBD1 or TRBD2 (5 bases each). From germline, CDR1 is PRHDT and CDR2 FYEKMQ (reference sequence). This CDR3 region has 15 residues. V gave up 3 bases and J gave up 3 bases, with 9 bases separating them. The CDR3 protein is CASSFRGSGANVLTF. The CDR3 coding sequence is TGTGCCAGCAGCTTCCGGGGCAGTGGGGCCAACGTCCTGACTTTC.

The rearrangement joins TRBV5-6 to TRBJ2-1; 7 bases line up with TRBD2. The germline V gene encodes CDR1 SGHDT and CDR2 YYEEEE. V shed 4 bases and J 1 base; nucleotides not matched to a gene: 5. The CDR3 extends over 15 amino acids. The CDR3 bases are TGTGCCAGCAGCCGAGGGAGGGGATCCTACAATGAGCAGTTCTTC. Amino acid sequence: CASSRGRGSYNEQFF.